This is a list of T cell receptor beta chains from one sample in a study of blood T cells in healthy people across ages. One entry per CDR3 protein, called by TCRdb with MiXCR from the 5' RACE reads. The profile covers 750,000 to 1,000,000 distinct CDR3 sequences, with roughly 29% appearing a single time and roughly 10% taken by the ten largest. The same data also went into a second study, on T cells of mothers and their children.

The source material was blood. These receptor sequences come from a woman in her 40s in good health. Each CDR3 is given with its conserved first and last residue. The D gene is left open where the match is weak. For some rows the clone size is stated as once, few or many, or as a class when expanded; others skip it.

j_call v_call d_call clone_size cdr3_nt cdr3_aa
TRBJ2-3 TRBV29-1 TRBD2 few TGCAGCGTTGACAGCGGGGGGATAAGTAGCACAGATACGCAGTATTTT CSVDSGGISSTDTQYF
TRBJ2-2 TRBV5-1 . many TGCGCCAGCAGCTTAAACCAGGGAGGGAACACCGGGGAGCTGTTTTTT CASSLNQGGNTGELFF
TRBJ1-4 TRBV10-3 TRBD1 . TGTGCCATCAGTAATACAGGGGAAATAGGAGTAAAACTGTTTTTT CAISNTGEIGVKLFF
TRBJ2-3 TRBV20-1 TRBD2 few TGCAGTGCTAGCGGTCCAGCGGGGCACACAGATACGCAGTATTTT CSASGPAGHTDTQYF
TRBJ2-7 TRBV3-1 . many TGTGCCAGCAGCCTCGGGACTGAAATCTACGAGCAGTACTTC CASSLGTEIYEQYF
TRBJ1-5 TRBV12-3/TRBV12-4 . . TGTGCCAGCAGTTCACAGTCAACTAATCAGCCCCAGCATTTT CASSSQSTNQPQHF
TRBJ2-5 TRBV7-2 TRBD2 . TGTGCCAGCAGCTACCAATTCGCGGGAGGAGAGACCCAGTACTTC CASSYQFAGGETQYF
TRBJ2-7 TRBV20-1 TRBD1 many TGCAGTGCTAAGGGGTCGACAGGGCTTCGCGAGCAGTACTTC CSAKGSTGLREQYF
TRBJ2-1 TRBV28 TRBD2 few TGTGCCAGCAGTCGACCTCTGACTAGCGGGGGTAATGAGCAGTTCTTC CASSRPLTSGGNEQFF
TRBJ2-3 TRBV27 TRBD2 many TGTGCCAGCGGGAAGGGACTAGACGCAGATACGCAGTATTTT CASGKGLDADTQYF
TRBJ1-1 TRBV29-1 . many TGCAGCGTTGAGGCAGGGACGATTGGCACTGAAGCTTTCTTT CSVEAGTIGTEAFF
TRBJ2-3 TRBV6-5 TRBD1 once TGTGCCAGCAGTTACTTAACAGGGGAAGATACGCAGTATTTT CASSYLTGEDTQYF
TRBJ2-7 TRBV6-6 TRBD1 many TGTGCCAGCAGTTATGGACAGGACCCCCCCGAGCAGTACTTC CASSYGQDPPEQYF
TRBJ2-7 TRBV24-1 TRBD1 few TGTGCCACCAGTCCGGACAGGCGATCCTACGAGCAGTACTTC CATSPDRRSYEQYF
TRBJ2-7 TRBV24-1 TRBD1 few TGTGCCACCAGTGATACCCCTAAGGGCCTCCGGGACAGAAGCTCCTACGAGCAGTACTTC CATSDTPKGLRDRSSYEQYF
TRBJ1-4 TRBV5-5 . . TGTGCCAGCAGCTTGGATAAGGGACGGGGGGAAAAACTGTTTTTT CASSLDKGRGEKLFF
TRBJ2-7 TRBV20-1 . many TGCAGTGCTAGAAAAGGGGTGAGGGAGCAGTACTTC CSARKGVREQYF
TRBJ2-5 TRBV9 . . TGTGCCAGCAGCGTAGTGGTTGGGGAGACCCAGTACTTC CASSVVVGETQYF
TRBJ1-6 TRBV5-1 . . TGCGCCAGCAGCTTGAGAGGGCAGAATAATTCACCCCTCCACTTT CASSLRGQNNSPLHF
TRBJ1-1 TRBV3-1 . . TGTGCCAGCAGCCAAGAAGCGGGAATAACTGAAGCTTTCTTT CASSQEAGITEAFF
TRBJ1-2 TRBV30 TRBD1 . TGTGCCTGTAGTGGGACAGGGCTAAACTATGGCTACACCTTC CACSGTGLNYGYTF
TRBJ1-5 TRBV9 . . TGTGCCAGCAGCGTAGGGGCGGATCAGCCCCAGCATTTT CASSVGADQPQHF
TRBJ2-3 TRBV5-1 TRBD1 . TGCGCCAGCAGCCAGGGGACAGGACCAGTCACAGATACGCAGTATTTT CASSQGTGPVTDTQYF
TRBJ2-7 TRBV7-2 . many TGTGCCAGCAGCCCTTCAAGGGGGAGCACCTACGAGCAGTACTTC CASSPSRGSTYEQYF
TRBJ2-1 TRBV12-3/TRBV12-4 TRBD2 many TGTGCCAGCAGTTCAACTAGCGGGGGGCACCCAGCGAATGAGCAGTTCTTC CASSSTSGGHPANEQFF
TRBJ2-1 TRBV10-3 TRBD1 . TGTGCCGTCAGTGAAGGGACAGGGTCCAATGAGCAGTTCTTC CAVSEGTGSNEQFF
TRBJ1-2 TRBV28 . . TGTGCCAGCAGAGAGGGCGATAATGGCTACACCTTC CASREGDNGYTF
TRBJ2-5 TRBV4-1 TRBD1 few TGCGCCAGCAGCCAAGAAATCGGTCAGCACAGGGGGAGAGGGACCCAGTACTTC CASSQEIGQHRGRGTQYF
TRBJ1-5 TRBV15 . once TGTACCACCAGCAGAGGGAGGGATAGGAATCAGCCCCAGCATTTT CTTSRGRDRNQPQHF
TRBJ2-1 TRBV4-1 TRBD2 . TGCGCCAGCAGTCAAGGTGGGGCGGGGGTCCGCCAGTTCTTC CASSQGGAGVRQFF
TRBJ2-7 TRBV5-1 TRBD1 . TGCGCCAGCAGCTCGACTGTGGCCCCGGCATCAGGGGGCCCCGGGCAGTACTTC CASSSTVAPASGGPGQYF
TRBJ1-2 TRBV10-3 TRBD1 many TGTGCCATCAGGTCCGGGACAGTGTATGGCTACACCTTC CAIRSGTVYGYTF
TRBJ1-2 TRBV5-1 TRBD1 many TGTGCCAGCAGCCTTGACAGGGTTCGTGGCTACACCTTC CASSLDRVRGYTF
TRBJ2-7 TRBV11-2 . . TGTGCCAACAGCAAAACGGACCGCTACGAGCAGTACTTC CANSKTDRYEQYF
TRBJ2-1 TRBV20-1 TRBD2 . TGCAGTGCTAGAGATCCCAGCGGGGGTGGCGATGAGCAGTTCTTC CSARDPSGGGDEQFF
TRBJ1-2 TRBV28 . few TGTGCCAGCACAAAAGGAGGGGGCTATGGCTACACCTTC CASTKGGGYGYTF
TRBJ1-1 TRBV28 . . TGTACCAGCAGTCTACTGACCTTGGGGGGCGCTAAGAACACTGAAGCTTTCTTT CTSSLLTLGGAKNTEAFF
TRBJ1-1 TRBV12-3/TRBV12-4 TRBD1 . TGTGCCAGCAGTTCGCAGACAGGGGGTCGTGGCACTGAAGCTTTCTTT CASSSQTGGRGTEAFF
TRBJ2-7 TRBV7-2 . many TGTGCCAGCAGCCAACCGTGGCTTACACGCTACGAGCAGTACTTC CASSQPWLTRYEQYF
TRBJ2-7 TRBV5-1 . . TGCGCCAGCAGCTGGTGGCAGGGAAGGGACGAGCAGTACTTC CASSWWQGRDEQYF